Below, 30 T cell receptor beta chains from the same sample are listed, as sequenced in a study of patients and donors after allogeneic stem cell transplantation. TCRdb independently ran MiXCR on the RT-PCR reads; one entry per CDR3 protein. The table includes roughly 30,000 distinct CDR3 sequences, around 6.8% detected once. Specimen: blood, either unsorted or a sorted T cell fraction (not recorded which). The source is a human donor who was either an allogeneic HSCT recipient or a stem cell or donor lymphocyte infusion donor (not recorded which). It is not recorded whose cells these are; they may come from a transplant donor.

This clonotype occurred many times. The chain joins TRBV6-2 or TRBV6-3 to TRBJ2-7; the D gene is possibly TRBD2 (5 bases). From germline, CDR1 is MNHEY and CDR2 SVGEGT. Trimming left V 2 bases short and J 0 bases short, with 14 bases between. This CDR3 comprises 16 residues. CDR3 amino acids: CASSYTFRDNSYEQYF. CDR3 sequence (DNA): TGTGCCAGCAGTTACACCTTCCGGGATAACTCCTACGAGCAGTACTTC.

The chain has TRBV7-9 and TRBJ2-1, with D possibly called TRBD1 or TRBD2 (5 bases each). This CDR3 is 16 amino acids long. Trimming took 7 bases from V and 2 from J, leaving 18 bases between them. Germline V gene lookup returns CDR1 SEHNR and CDR2 FQNEAQ (reference sequence). The CDR3 spells CASTGTERRPYNEQFF. DNA for the CDR3: TGTGCCAGCACCGGGACGGAGCGGAGACCCTACAATGAGCAGTTCTTC.

This clonotype was recorded at least ten times. This chain joins TRBV30 and TRBJ1-6; D is ambiguous. Germline V CDR1 and CDR2: GTSNPN, SVGIG (reference sequence). V was clipped by 2 bases and J by 8 bases, with 16 bases between them. The CDR3 runs 15 residues. The CDR3 loop is CAWSWVQRQHSPLHF. Here the CDR3 DNA reads TGTGCCTGGAGTTGGGTGCAAAGGCAACATTCACCCCTCCACTTT.

The table lists this clonotype with many counts. V gene TRBV7-9 combines with J gene TRBJ1-1; no firm D call. V lost 2 bases and J lost 5, with 12 bases in between. Germline CDR1 SEHNR, CDR2 FQNEAQ (reference sequence). The CDR3 is 14 amino acids. Written as DNA, the CDR3 is TGTGCCAGCAGCTTACAGATCTCGGGGACTGAAGCTTTCTTT. It translates to CASSLQISGTEAFF.

At least ten counts were recorded for this clonotype. This chain links TRBV12-3 or TRBV12-4 with TRBJ2-3; 7 nucleotides align to TRBD2. This CDR3 has 18 amino acids. Trimming at V came to 6 bases and at J to 1 base, leaving 16 bases not matched to a gene. Here the CDR3 reads CASSRRPSGRWGTDTQYF. The CDR3, as DNA: TGTGCCAGCAGCCGTCGTCCTAGCGGACGGTGGGGCACAGATACGCAGTATTTT.

V gene TRBV3-1 combines with J gene TRBJ2-3, with no clear D. This CDR3 spans 11 amino acids. Germline assignment: CDR1 LGHDT and CDR2 YNNKEL (reference sequence). V was cut by 3 bases and J by 7 bases, with 5 bases left in between. CDR3 nucleotides: TGTGCCAGCAGCCAGGGTTATACGCAGTATTTT. Translation gives CASSQGYTQYF.

At least ten counts were recorded for this clonotype. This chain links TRBV11-2 with TRBJ2-5, with D unclear. This CDR3 is 12 amino acids long. Germline-derived CDR1 and CDR2 are SGHAT and FQNNGV. Trimming took 0 bases from V and 7 from J, leaving 6 bases between them. CDR3 nucleotide sequence: TGTGCCAGCAGCTTAGATTCTGGGACCCAGTACTTC. Residues: CASSLDSGTQYF. Filled out from reference TRBV11-2 and TRBJ2-5, the complete variable domain reads EAGVAQSPRYKIIEKRQSVAFWCNPISGHATLYWYQQILGQGPKLLIQFQNNGVVDDSQLPKDRFSAERLKGVDSTLKIQPAKLEDSAVYLCASSLDSGTQYFGPGTRLLVL.

The J gene is TRBJ2-7, the V gene TRBV5-6; no clear D. V was trimmed by 0 bases and J by 3 bases, leaving 7 bases between them. This CDR3 comprises 13 residues. The germline CDR1 and CDR2 sequences are SGHDT and YYEEEE. CDR3 in DNA: TGTGCCAGCAGCTTGGCCGGTAGCTACGAGCAGTACTTC. Translated, it gives CASSLAGSYEQYF.

This clonotype has at least ten counts. The V gene is TRBV7-7, the J gene TRBJ1-5; TRBD1 matches at 7 bases. Trimming at V came to 3 bases and at J to 3 bases, leaving 11 bases not matched to a gene. This CDR3 region has 17 residues. The germline CDR1 and CDR2 sequences are SSHAT and FNYEAQ (reference sequence). The CDR3 reads CASSLVSGGVNNQPQHF. The CDR3 DNA is TGTGCCAGCAGCTTGGTTTCAGGGGGAGTAAACAATCAGCCCCAGCATTTT.

This clonotype was found many times. The chain is built from TRBV18 and TRBJ1-2; D remains unclear. The CDR3 contains 14 residues. Germline CDR1 KGHSH, CDR2 LQKENI. V was pared by 5 bases and J by 0 bases, with 10 bases between. The CDR3 protein is CASSISESNYGYTF. The DNA for the CDR3 is TGTGCCAGCTCAATTTCAGAGTCTAACTATGGCTACACCTTC.

In this sample, this clonotype turned up many times. The chain carries TRBV24-1 and TRBJ2-1; TRBD2 agrees at 8 bases. This CDR3 has 14 amino acids. Germline V CDR1 and CDR2: KGHDR, SFDVKD. V gave up 6 bases and J gave up 10 bases; unmatched junction bases: 10. The CDR3 region is CATSWAERGGEQFF. The CDR3 DNA is TGTGCCACCAGTTGGGCGGAGCGCGGGGGGGAGCAGTTCTTC.

This clonotype was observed at least ten times. The chain joins TRBV6-2 or TRBV6-3 to TRBJ2-1; the D gene is possibly TRBD2 (6 bases). Per the germline V gene, CDR1 is MNHEY and CDR2 is SVGEGT. Trimming took 0 bases from V and 9 from J, leaving 12 bases between them. The CDR3 is made up of 14 amino acids. The CDR3 coding sequence is TGTGCCAGCAGTTACTCGAACCGGGAGAGTGAGCAGTTCTTC. Translating gives CASSYSNRESEQFF.

The chain carries TRBV20-1 and TRBJ2-1; 8 nucleotides match TRBD1. Germline CDR1 reads DFQATT; CDR2 reads SNEGSKA (reference sequence). V shed 4 bases and J 7 bases; nucleotides not matched to a gene: 9. This CDR3 comprises 14 residues. As DNA, the CDR3 is TGCAGTGCTAAGACAGGGGTCTTCTGGAATGAGCAGTTCTTC. Protein: CSAKTGVFWNEQFF.

The table lists this clonotype with many counts. The gene calls are TRBV28 and TRBJ2-3, with D tentatively TRBD2 (5 bases). Germline V gene data show CDR1 as MDHEN and CDR2 as SYDVKM. The V end was cut by 6 bases, the J end by 0 bases, with 10 bases between. The CDR3 spans 14 residues. CDR3: CASRREPSTDTQYF. In DNA form, the CDR3 reads TGTGCCAGCAGGAGGGAACCTAGCACAGATACGCAGTATTTT.

The J gene is TRBJ2-4, the V gene TRBV28, with D possibly TRBD2 on 6 matching bases. Germline V lookup: CDR1 MDHEN, CDR2 SYDVKM. V dropped 2 bases and J dropped 1 base, with 24 bases sitting between them. The length of the CDR3 is 20 residues. CDR3 amino acids: CASSLNPDGGRRGAKNIQYF. The CDR3 bases are TGTGCCAGCAGTTTAAACCCGGACGGAGGTCGCCGGGGGGCCAAAAACATTCAGTACTTC.

This clonotype was recorded a few times. The V gene is TRBV3-1, the J gene TRBJ2-2; D might be TRBD2 (5 bases). V was pared by 1 base and J by 5 bases, with 5 bases between. The V gene's germline CDR1 is LGHDT and CDR2 YNNKEL (reference sequence). The CDR3 sequence is 13 residues long. CDR3 protein: CASSQGGTGELFF. Written as DNA, the CDR3 is TGTGCCAGCAGCCAAGGAGGGACCGGGGAGCTGTTTTTT. The full variable domain, in which reference TRBV3-1 and TRBJ2-2 provide the parts outside the CDR3, is DTAVSQTPKYLVTQMGNDKSIKCEQNLGHDTMYWYKQDSKKFLKIMFSYNNKELIINETVPNRFSPKSPDKAHLNLHINSLELGDSAVYFCASSQGGTGELFFGEGSRLTVL.

This chain joins TRBV7-2 and TRBJ2-5; D ambiguous. Germline assignment: CDR1 SGHTA and CDR2 FQGNSA. The CDR3 spans 13 residues. Trimming took off 3 bases at V and 4 bases at J, with 9 bases between the two ends. The CDR3 DNA follows: TGTGCCAGCAGCTTGGGTGAGGTAGAGACCCAGTACTTC. It codes for CASSLGEVETQYF.

This clonotype has ten or more counts. This chain joins TRBV29-1 and TRBJ2-5; 8 bases match TRBD2. V lost 4 bases to trimming and J lost 5 bases; unmatched junction nucleotides: 3. The CDR3 covers 12 residues. The V gene's germline CDR1 is SQVTM and CDR2 ANQGSEA. The CDR3 here is CSVGSGSETQYF. CDR3 DNA sequence: TGCAGCGTTGGAAGCGGGAGTGAGACCCAGTACTTC. Using reference TRBV29-1 and TRBJ2-5 for the parts outside the CDR3, the full variable domain is SAVISQKPSRDICQRGTSLTIQCQVDSQVTMMFWYRQQPGQSLTLIATANQGSEATYESGFVIDKFPISRPNLTFSTLTVSNMSPEDSSIYLCSVGSGSETQYFGPGTRLLVL.

Many counts were recorded for this clonotype. V usage is TRBV6-2 or TRBV6-3 and J usage is TRBJ1-1; TRBD1 matches 8 bases. Germline assignment: CDR1 MNHEY and CDR2 SVGEGT. This CDR3 has 14 amino acids. The trim removed 6 bases at V and 6 bases at J, leaving 9 bases unmatched. CDR3 sequence: CASRVQGAEAEAFF. The CDR3 coding sequence is TGTGCCAGCAGAGTCCAGGGGGCTGAGGCTGAAGCTTTCTTT.

This clonotype was counted only a few times. The chain employs TRBV7-8 and TRBJ2-1; TRBD2 is a possible D gene (5 bases). Germline V lookup: CDR1 SGHVS, CDR2 FQNEAQ. The V end was cut by 1 base, the J end by 6 bases, with 10 bases between. This CDR3 is 14 amino acids long. CDR3 DNA sequence: TGTGCCAGCAGCTTAGTTCGGGGTGGCAATGAGCAGTTCTTC. Protein: CASSLVRGGNEQFF.

This rearrangement joins TRBV6-2 or TRBV6-3 to TRBJ1-2; D not certain. The V end lost 6 bases, the J end lost 5 bases, and 13 bases lay between the germline ends. From germline, CDR1 is MNHEY and CDR2 SVGEGT. This CDR3 spans 13 amino acids. This CDR3 reads CASRERTVYGYTF. The CDR3 nucleotides are TGTGCCAGCAGGGAAAGGACGGTTTATGGCTACACCTTC.

This clonotype occurred many times. The gene calls are TRBV28 and TRBJ1-2; D possibly corresponds to TRBD1 (5 bases). Germline CDR1 MDHEN, CDR2 SYDVKM. The CDR3 loop spans 12 amino acids. Trimming left V 7 bases short and J 7 bases short, with 13 bases between. As DNA, the CDR3 is TGTGCCAGCAACACTCCGGGGGGTGGCTACACCTTC. This sequence encodes CASNTPGGGYTF.

The chain couples TRBV6-5 to TRBJ2-5; maybe TRBD2 (5 bases). The germline gives CDR1 MNHEY, CDR2 SVGAGI. The CDR3 sequence is 13 residues long. V was pared by 6 bases and J by 2 bases, with 10 bases between. CDR3: CASRKPGQETQYF. The CDR3 DNA follows: TGTGCCAGCAGAAAGCCGGGGCAAGAGACCCAGTACTTC.

This clonotype was detected many times. This CDR3 reads CASSLRTGTGSRGYTF. The CDR3 DNA follows: TGTGCCAGCAGTTTACGGACCGGGACAGGCAGTCGTGGCTACACCTTC. The J gene is TRBJ1-2, the V gene TRBV6-5; 8 bases align to TRBD1. Unmatched junction bases numbered 14, after V lost 4 bases and J lost 7 bases. Germline V gives CDR1 MNHEY, CDR2 SVGAGI. CDR3 length: 16 residues.

The J gene is TRBJ2-6, the V gene TRBV27; D is undetermined. The CDR3 sequence is 14 residues long. V lost 2 bases and J lost 4, with 6 bases in between. CDR1 is MNHEY and CDR2 is SMNVEV in the germline V gene (reference sequence). The CDR3 DNA is TGTGCCAGCAGTTTACGGACCGGGGCCAACGTCCTGACTTTC. This codes for CASSLRTGANVLTF.

This clonotype was picked up many times. V and J are TRBV6-2 or TRBV6-3 and TRBJ1-5; perhaps TRBD1 as D (5 bases). This CDR3 spans 13 amino acids. Trimming removed 2 bases from V and 5 bases from J, with 7 bases in between. Germline V gene lookup returns CDR1 MNHEY and CDR2 SVGEGT. CDR3 sequence: CASSYTTDQPQHF. The DNA of the CDR3 is TGTGCCAGCAGTTACACGACAGATCAGCCCCAGCATTTT.

The V and J genes are TRBV4-2 and TRBJ2-7; tentatively, D is TRBD2 (6 bases). V lost 1 base and J 0 bases, leaving 10 bases between the germline ends. CDR3 size: 15 residues. The germline CDR1 and CDR2 sequences are LGHNA and YNFKEQ. The CDR3 sequence is CASSQVTGLSYEQYF. Written as DNA, the CDR3 is TGTGCCAGCAGCCAAGTTACGGGACTCTCCTACGAGCAGTACTTC.

This clonotype was detected a few times. The chain links TRBV6-6 to TRBJ2-2, with 7 bases aligning to TRBD2. Germline V gene data show CDR1 as MNHNY and CDR2 as SVGAGI (reference sequence). CDR3 length equals 14 residues. With 6 bases clipped from V and 6 bases from J, the junction kept 7 bases outside the gene matches. CDR3 in amino acids: CASSGTTLPGELFF. The CDR3 DNA is TGTGCCAGCAGCGGGACTACTTTGCCCGGGGAGCTGTTTTTT.

This clonotype was observed a few times. The genes are TRBV11-3 and TRBJ2-7; D is unresolved. This CDR3 spans 13 amino acids. The V and J ends lost 3 bases and 6 bases respectively, with 12 bases between them. The germline CDR1 and CDR2 sequences are SGHNT and YENEEA. The CDR3 spells CASSFSRLREQYF. In nucleotides, the CDR3 is TGTGCCAGCAGCTTTTCGCGCCTCCGCGAGCAGTACTTC.

This clonotype was observed a handful of times. V usage is TRBV18 and J usage is TRBJ2-3, with 8 nucleotides matching TRBD1. Germline V gives CDR1 KGHSH, CDR2 LQKENI. The length of the CDR3 is 16 residues. With V trimmed by 0 bases and J by 1 base, 3 bases remained unmatched. The CDR3 region has the DNA TGTGCCAGCTCACCACCGAACAGGGGGGGCACAGATACGCAGTATTTT. It specifies CASSPPNRGGTDTQYF.